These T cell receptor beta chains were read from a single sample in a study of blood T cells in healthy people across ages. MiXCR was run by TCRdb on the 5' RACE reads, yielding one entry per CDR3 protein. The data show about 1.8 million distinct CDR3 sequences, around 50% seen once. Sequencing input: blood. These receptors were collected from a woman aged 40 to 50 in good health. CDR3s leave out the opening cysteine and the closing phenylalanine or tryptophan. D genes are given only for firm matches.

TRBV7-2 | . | ASSLSVRNQPQH
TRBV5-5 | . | ASSLPDHSPLH
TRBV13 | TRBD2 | ASSLGSRGLAYADTQY
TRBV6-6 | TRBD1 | ASSRGQARPTDTQY
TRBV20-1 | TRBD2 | SARDRRLAVLSTDTQY
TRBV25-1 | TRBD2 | ASSGLAGMNEQF
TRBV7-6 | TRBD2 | ASSFRLAGGGTDTQY
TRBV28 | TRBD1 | ASSWGTAELGEKLF
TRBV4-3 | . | ASSQDGVNTGELF
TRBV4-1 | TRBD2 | ASSQDTIAGGPTSHTQY
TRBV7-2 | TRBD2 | ASSLSSGGPYEQY
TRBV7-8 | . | ASSSRQVKLKDGYT
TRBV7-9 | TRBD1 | ASSPGTGAGEQY
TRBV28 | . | ATYPGGRSSYEQY
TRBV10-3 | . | AISTGRAAETQY
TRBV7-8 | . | ASSYTGGYT
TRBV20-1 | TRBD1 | SAWTGGFSGANVLT
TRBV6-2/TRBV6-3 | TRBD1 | ASSRDRFDEQY
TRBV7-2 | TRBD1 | ASSLGPTGGGYT
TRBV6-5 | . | ASSYKRQGYEQY
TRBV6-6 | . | ASIRVPTDTQY
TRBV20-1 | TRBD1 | SAPRTGTYEQY
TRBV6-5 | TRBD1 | ASSYGDRGPETQY
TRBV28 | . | ASSLGRWRGSF
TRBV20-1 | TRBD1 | SVRSGQGYQETQY
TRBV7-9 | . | ASSLINPNEQF
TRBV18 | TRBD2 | ASSRLAGGSSYNEQF
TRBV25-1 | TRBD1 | ASSDPGTVSYEQY
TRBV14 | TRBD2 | ASSPTSGGPPNEQF
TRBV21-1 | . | ASSKKGAANEQY
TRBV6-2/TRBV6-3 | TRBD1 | ASRGGPGANVLT
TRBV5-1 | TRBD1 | ASSWDREIADTQY
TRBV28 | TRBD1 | ASGNRGRRETQY
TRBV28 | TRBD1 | ASSGQAYEQY
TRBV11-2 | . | ACRHGLNEQY
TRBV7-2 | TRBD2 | ASSGPGSGGHTQY
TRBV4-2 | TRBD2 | ASSQIRTSGGPSTDTQY
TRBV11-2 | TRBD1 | ASSITTGKFPGYEQY
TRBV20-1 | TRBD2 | SARDGPGRGGTQY
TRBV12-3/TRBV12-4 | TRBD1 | ASSRRQGAVGETQY
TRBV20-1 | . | SPHHSVRAGTDTQY
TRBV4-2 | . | ASSHGTGTQETQY
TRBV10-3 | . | AISVDRYEQY
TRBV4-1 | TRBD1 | ASSPLTGGDTQY
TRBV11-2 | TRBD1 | ASSSRQGIYGEQF
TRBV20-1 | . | SAKKRTTTLVANEQF
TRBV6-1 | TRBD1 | ASSERTGGIEQF
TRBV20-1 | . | SARDPREFQETQY
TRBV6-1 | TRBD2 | ASCVAGGRGNEQF
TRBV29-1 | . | SVCVGAYEQY
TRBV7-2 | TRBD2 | ASSVRTGTSGGRGQETRY
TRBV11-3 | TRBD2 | ASSLGGTSPRNEQF
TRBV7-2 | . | ASSLAREYTEAF
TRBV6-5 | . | ASSYPGTTGAYT
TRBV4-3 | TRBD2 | ASSQDPLSGGDNEQY